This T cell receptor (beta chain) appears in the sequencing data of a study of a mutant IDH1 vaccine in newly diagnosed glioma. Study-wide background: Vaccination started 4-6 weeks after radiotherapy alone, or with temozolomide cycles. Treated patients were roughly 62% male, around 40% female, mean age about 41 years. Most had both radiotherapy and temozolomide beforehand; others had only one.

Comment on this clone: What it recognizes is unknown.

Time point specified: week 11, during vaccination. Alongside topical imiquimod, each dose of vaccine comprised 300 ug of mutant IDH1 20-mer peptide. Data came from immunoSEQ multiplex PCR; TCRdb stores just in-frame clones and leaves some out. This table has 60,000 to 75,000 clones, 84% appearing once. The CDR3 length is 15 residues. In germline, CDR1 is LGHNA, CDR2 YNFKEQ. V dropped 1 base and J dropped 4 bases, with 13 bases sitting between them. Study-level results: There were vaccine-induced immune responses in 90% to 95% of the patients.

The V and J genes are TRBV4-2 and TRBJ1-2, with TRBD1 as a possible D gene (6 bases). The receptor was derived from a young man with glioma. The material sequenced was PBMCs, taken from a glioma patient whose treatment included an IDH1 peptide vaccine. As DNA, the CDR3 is TGTGCCAGCAGCCAAGGGGGACAACAGTTCTATGGCTACACCTTC. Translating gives CASSQGGQQFYGYTF.